The clone carrying this T cell receptor beta chain was detected only once. The sample comes from a study of cytomegalovirus exposure and HLA in healthy donors. With 60 Vbeta and 13 Jbeta primers, the PCR was carried out. Using immunoSEQ multiplex PCR, the repertoire was profiled, and TCRdb retains in-frame clones only, with some absent. The table lists just under 95,000 clones, around four fifths of them singletons. The TCR sequence derives from a man aged 50 or older in good health and CMV-seropositive. The sequenced sample was PBMCs.

CDR3 nucleotide sequence: TGTGCCAGCAGCCTATTGGGCCGTGGCACAGATACGCAGTATTTT. It codes for CASSLLGRGTDTQYF. The chain uses TRBV7-2 and TRBJ2-3; D is uncertain. Trimming removed 5 bases from V and 1 base from J, with 13 bases in between. Germline CDR1 reads SGHTA; CDR2 reads FQGNSA. The CDR3 covers 15 residues.